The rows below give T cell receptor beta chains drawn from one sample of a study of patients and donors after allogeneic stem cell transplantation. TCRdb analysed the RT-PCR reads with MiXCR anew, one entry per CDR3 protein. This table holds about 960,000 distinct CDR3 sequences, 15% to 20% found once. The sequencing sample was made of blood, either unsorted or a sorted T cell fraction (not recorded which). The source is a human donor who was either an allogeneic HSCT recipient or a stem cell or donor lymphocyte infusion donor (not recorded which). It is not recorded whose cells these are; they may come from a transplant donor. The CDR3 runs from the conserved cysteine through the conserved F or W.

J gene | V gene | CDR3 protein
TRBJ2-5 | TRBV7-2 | CASSLQGTVKETQYF
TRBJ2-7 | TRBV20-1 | CSARDSGRAYEQYF
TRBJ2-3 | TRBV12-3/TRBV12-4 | CASSFGLAGEGNTQYF
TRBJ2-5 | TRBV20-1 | CSARTSGTGTQYF
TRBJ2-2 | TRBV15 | CATSSRTINTGELFF
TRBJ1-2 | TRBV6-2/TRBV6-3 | CASSRDRRGGGYTF
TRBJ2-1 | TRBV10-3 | CAISERGDNEQFF
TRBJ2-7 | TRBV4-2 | CASSQEAVRLSYEQYF
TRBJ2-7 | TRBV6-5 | CASSYEAGTYEQYF
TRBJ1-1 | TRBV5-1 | CASSLRQGENTEAFF
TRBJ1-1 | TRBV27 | CASSLGVRNTEAFF
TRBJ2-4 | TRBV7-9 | CASSPADRLAKNIQYF
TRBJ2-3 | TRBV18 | CASSPFSRDTDTQYF
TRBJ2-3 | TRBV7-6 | CASSLVAEGGADTQYF
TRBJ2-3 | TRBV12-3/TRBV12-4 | CASSGQGAFADTQYF
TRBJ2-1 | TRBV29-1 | CSVKKLLLNEQFF
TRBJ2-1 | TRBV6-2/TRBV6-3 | CASSYLGTNEQFF
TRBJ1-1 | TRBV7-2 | CASSLRTGGITEAFF
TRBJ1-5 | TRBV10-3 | CAISDRPGQGGQPQHF
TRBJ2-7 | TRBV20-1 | CSAREATSSSWEQYF